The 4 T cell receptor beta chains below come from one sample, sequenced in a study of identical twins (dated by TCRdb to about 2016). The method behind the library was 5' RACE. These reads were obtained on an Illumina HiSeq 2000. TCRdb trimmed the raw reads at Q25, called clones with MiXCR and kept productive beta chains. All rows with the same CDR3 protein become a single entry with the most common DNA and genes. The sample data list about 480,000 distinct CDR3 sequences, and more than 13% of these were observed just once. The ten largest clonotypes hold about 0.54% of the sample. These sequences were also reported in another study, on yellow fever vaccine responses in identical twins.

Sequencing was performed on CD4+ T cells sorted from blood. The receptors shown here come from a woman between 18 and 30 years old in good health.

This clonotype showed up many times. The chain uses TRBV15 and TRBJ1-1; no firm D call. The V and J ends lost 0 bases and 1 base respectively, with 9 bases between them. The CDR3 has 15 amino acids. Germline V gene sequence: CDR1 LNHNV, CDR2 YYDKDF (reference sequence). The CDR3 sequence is CATSRDMLGNTEAFF. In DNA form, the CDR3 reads TGTGCCACCAGCAGAGACATGCTCGGGAACACTGAAGCTTTCTTT.

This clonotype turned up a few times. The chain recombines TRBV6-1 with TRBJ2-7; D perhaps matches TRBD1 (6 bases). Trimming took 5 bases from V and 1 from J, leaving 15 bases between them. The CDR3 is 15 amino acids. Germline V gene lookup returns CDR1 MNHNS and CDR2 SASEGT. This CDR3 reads CASSQGSGRSYEQYF. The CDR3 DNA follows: TGTGCCAGCAGTCAGGGGAGTGGGCGGTCCTACGAGCAGTACTTC.

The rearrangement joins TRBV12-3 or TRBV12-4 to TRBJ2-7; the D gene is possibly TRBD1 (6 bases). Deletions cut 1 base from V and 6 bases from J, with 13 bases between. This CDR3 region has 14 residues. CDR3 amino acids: CASSLEQGLGEQYF. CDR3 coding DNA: TGTGCCAGCAGTTTAGAACAGGGTTTGGGCGAGCAGTACTTC.

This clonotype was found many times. In DNA, the CDR3 is TGTGCCAGCAGCCAACCCTTTAAGGGGGCAGGAAAAACTGAAGCTTTCTTT. Its protein product is CASSQPFKGAGKTEAFF. The chain is built from TRBV3-1 and TRBJ1-1, with 7 nucleotides matching TRBD1. The trim removed 2 bases at V and 5 bases at J, leaving 14 bases unmatched. CDR1 LGHDT and CDR2 YNNKEL come from the germline V gene (reference sequence). The CDR3 is 17 amino acids.